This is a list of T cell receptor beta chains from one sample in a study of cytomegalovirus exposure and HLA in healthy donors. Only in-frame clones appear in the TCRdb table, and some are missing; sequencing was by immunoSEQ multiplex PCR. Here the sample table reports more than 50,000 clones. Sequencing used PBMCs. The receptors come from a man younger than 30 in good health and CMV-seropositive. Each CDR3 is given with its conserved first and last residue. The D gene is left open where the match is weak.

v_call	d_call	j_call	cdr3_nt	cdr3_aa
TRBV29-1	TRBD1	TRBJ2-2	TGCAGCGCTGGATTGGGACAGGCAAACACCGGGGAGCTGTTTTTT	CSAGLGQANTGELFF
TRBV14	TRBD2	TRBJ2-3	TGTGCCAGCAGCCAAGTATTCGCTAGCGGGACCGCAGATACGCAGTATTTT	CASSQVFASGTADTQYF
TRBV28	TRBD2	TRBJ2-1	TGTGCCAGCAGTCGAGCGGGAGGGCGGGATGAGCAGTTCTTC	CASSRAGGRDEQFF
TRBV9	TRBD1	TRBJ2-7	TGTGCCAGCAGCTCCGCGACAGGGAGTTACGAGCAGTACTTC	CASSSATGSYEQYF
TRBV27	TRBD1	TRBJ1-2	TGTGCCAGCAGGGAGGGGCAGGGGGTCTATGGCTACACCTTC	CASREGQGVYGYTF
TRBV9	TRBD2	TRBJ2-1	TGTGCCAGCAGCGTACCGGGACTAGTTAATGAGCAGTTCTTC	CASSVPGLVNEQFF
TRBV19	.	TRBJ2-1	TGTGCCAGTATGGGGGACTCGTACAATGAGCAGTTCTTC	CASMGDSYNEQFF
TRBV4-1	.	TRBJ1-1	TGCGCCAGCAGCCAAGGGTGGAGAGACACTGAAGCTTTCTTT	CASSQGWRDTEAFF
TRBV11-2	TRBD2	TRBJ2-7	TGTGCCAGCAGCTTACAACTAGCGGGAGGGCCGAGCTCCTACGAGCAGTACTTC	CASSLQLAGGPSSYEQYF
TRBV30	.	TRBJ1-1	TGTGCCTGGAGGGGGGGGATGTCCACTGAAGCTTTCTTT	CAWRGGMSTEAFF
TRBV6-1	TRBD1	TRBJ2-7	TGTGCCACAGGGGACAGGGCCACCTACGAGCAGTACTTC	CATGDRATYEQYF
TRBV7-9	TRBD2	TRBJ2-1	TGTGCCAGCAGCTTCCCGATCTTAGCGGGAGTCGGGTACAATGAGCAGTTCTTC	CASSFPILAGVGYNEQFF